This TCR beta chain was retrieved from a study of blood T cells in healthy people across ages. The second PCR ran roughly 7 to 11 cycles with a sample-barcoded 5' primer and J-beta primers. TCRdb called the 5' RACE reads again in MiXCR, with one record for every CDR3 protein. The table lists 650,000 to 800,000 distinct CDR3 sequences, around 50% of them singletons. V gave up 1 base and J gave up 2 bases; unmatched junction bases: 10. This CDR3 comprises 17 residues. Germline CDR1 and CDR2: DFQATT and SNEGSKA (reference sequence). The V and J genes are TRBV20-1 and TRBJ2-2, with TRBD2 matching over 7 bases. The sequencing sample was made of blood. This TCR derives from a woman older than 75 in good health. CDR3 in DNA: TGCAGTGCTAGAGGGTATCGGGCTAGCGGTAACACCGGGGAGCTGTTTTTT. Translating it yields CSARGYRASGNTGELFF.